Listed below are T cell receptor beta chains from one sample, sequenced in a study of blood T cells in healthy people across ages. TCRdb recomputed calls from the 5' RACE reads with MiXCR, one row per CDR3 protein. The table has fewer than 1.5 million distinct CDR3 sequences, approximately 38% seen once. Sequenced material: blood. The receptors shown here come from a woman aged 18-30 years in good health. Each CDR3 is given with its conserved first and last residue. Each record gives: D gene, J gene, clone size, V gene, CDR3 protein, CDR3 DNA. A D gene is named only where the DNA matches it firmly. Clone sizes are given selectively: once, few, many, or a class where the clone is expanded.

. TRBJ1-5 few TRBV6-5 CASSQDSYSNQPQHF TGTGCCAGCAGTCAGGACAGCTATAGCAATCAGCCCCAGCATTTT
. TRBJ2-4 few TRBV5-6 CASSPGGQNIQYF TGTGCCAGCAGCCCCGGGGGCCAGAACATTCAGTACTTC
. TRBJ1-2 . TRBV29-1 CSVEAGRDHNYGYTF TGCAGCGTTGAAGCGGGCCGCGATCATAACTATGGCTACACCTTC
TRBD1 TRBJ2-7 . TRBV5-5 CASSAGGGTGSYEQYF TGTGCCAGCAGCGCAGGAGGCGGGACAGGGTCCTACGAGCAGTACTTC
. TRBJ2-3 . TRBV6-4 CASSELGPTDTQYF TGTGCCAGCAGTGAGCTCGGCCCCACAGATACGCAGTATTTT
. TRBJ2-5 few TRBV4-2 CASSQDPLQETQYF TGTGCCAGCAGCCAAGACCCGTTGCAAGAGACCCAGTACTTC
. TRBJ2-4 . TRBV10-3 CAISERDQGEKNIQYF TGTGCCATCAGTGAGAGGGATCAGGGCGAGAAAAACATTCAGTACTTC
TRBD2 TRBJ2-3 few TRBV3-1 CASSPHSTSGSTDTQYF TGTGCCAGCAGCCCCCACTCGACTAGCGGGAGCACAGATACGCAGTATTTT
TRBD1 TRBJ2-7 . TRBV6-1 CASSIGPPGTGGYEQYF TGTGCCAGCAGTATAGGGCCACCCGGGACAGGGGGCTACGAGCAGTACTTC
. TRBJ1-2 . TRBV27 CASSFKPTAANYGHTF TGTGCCAGCAGTTTTAAACCGACCGCGGCCAACTATGGCCACACCTTC
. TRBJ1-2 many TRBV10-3 CAISAAQGSRDGYTF TGTGCCATCAGTGCGGCTCAGGGGAGCCGGGATGGCTACACCTTC
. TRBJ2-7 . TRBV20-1 CSANKGGPYEQYF TGCAGTGCTAATAAGGGGGGGCCGTACGAGCAGTACTTC
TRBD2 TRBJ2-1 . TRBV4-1 CASSAAPGLAGVGEQFF TGCGCCAGCAGCGCTGCCCCGGGACTAGCGGGAGTTGGGGAGCAGTTCTTC
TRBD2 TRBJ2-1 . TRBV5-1 CASSPNLAVSSYNEQFF TGCGCCAGCAGCCCCAACCTAGCGGTCAGCTCCTACAATGAGCAGTTCTTC
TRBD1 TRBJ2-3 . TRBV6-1 CASRKRPGQGLLDTQYF TGTGCCAGCAGGAAGAGGCCGGGACAGGGATTACTGGATACGCAGTATTTT
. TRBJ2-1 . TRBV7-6 CASSRTAGSSYNEQFF TGTGCCAGCAGTCGGACAGCCGGGAGCTCCTACAATGAGCAGTTCTTC
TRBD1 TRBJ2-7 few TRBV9 CASSETGGRSYEQYF TGTGCCAGCAGCGAGACAGGGGGCCGATCCTACGAGCAGTACTTC
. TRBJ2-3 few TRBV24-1 CATGSGYLYGTDTQYF TGTGCCACCGGTTCGGGCTACCTCTATGGCACCGATACGCAGTATTTT
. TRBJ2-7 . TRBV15 CATSRGGTSYEQYF TGTGCCACCAGCAGAGGCGGGACTTCCTACGAGCAGTACTTC